These T cell receptor beta chains were read from a single sample in a study of CD4 and CD8 cells across lung adenocarcinoma regions. MiXCR was run by TCRdb on the PCR reads, yielding one entry per CDR3 protein. The sample gives about 25,000 distinct CDR3 sequences, approximately 52% of which show up once; about 21% is in the top ten. The sample comprised CD4+ T cells from the center of a lung tumor. Receptors originate from a male donor with lung adenocarcinoma. The CD4 and CD8 labels of this study may be unreliable. The CDR3 runs from the conserved cysteine through the conserved F or W. D genes are given only for firm matches. Part of the rows lack a size; the others show once, few, many or a class for expanded clones.

J,D,size,length,V,DNA,CDR3
TRBJ2-7,NA,once,18,TRBV27,TGTGCCAGCAGTCTAACCGGGACGGGACCTAAGGGGAAGTACGAGCAGTACTTC,CASSLTGTGPKGKYEQYF
TRBJ2-3,NA,NA,12,TRBV10-1,TGCGCGGGCAGGGTGGGCAAAGATACTCAGTATTTT,CAGRVGKDTQYF
TRBJ2-3,NA,NA,17,TRBV27,TGTGCCAGCTGTGCGGGGCGAGTAGCCTGTGGCCAAGATACCCAGTATTTT,CASCAGRVACGQDTQYF
TRBJ2-7,NA,NA,12,TRBV30,TGTGCCTGGAGATATATAGGTTCCGAGCAGTACTTC,CAWRYIGSEQYF
TRBJ2-5,TRBD1,NA,14,TRBV10-3,TGTGCGGGCAAAGGGGGCACAGGCCGAGAGACCCAGTACTTC,CAGKGGTGRETQYF
TRBJ2-2,NA,once,15,TRBV6-5,TGTGCCAGCAGACTCCAGTCCGTAAGCACCGAGGCGCAGTTTTTT,CASRLQSVSTEAQFF
TRBJ2-2,NA,NA,15,TRBV6-5,TGTGCCAGCAGACTCCAGTCTGGAAGTCCAGAGGCGCTGTTTTTT,CASRLQSGSPEALFF
TRBJ2-3,NA,many,12,TRBV12-3/TRBV12-4,TGTGCCAGCAGCTTGGGGTCAGATACGCAGTATTTT,CASSLGSDTQYF
TRBJ2-3,TRBD2,many,14,TRBV6-1,TGTGCCAGCGGGACTAGCGGGAGCGCAGATACGCAGTATTTT,CASGTSGSADTQYF
TRBJ2-4,TRBD2,NA,14,TRBV6-1,TGTGCCAGCAGTGGCACTAGCGGCACAGATATGCAGTACTTC,CASSGTSGTDMQYF
TRBJ2-1,NA,few,15,TRBV3-1,TGTGCCAGCAGCCAACTTAGGCACCCAAACAATGAGCAGTTCTTC,CASSQLRHPNNEQFF
TRBJ1-2,NA,many,15,TRBV6-5,TGTGCCAGCAGTTACTCGATGGGGGGTTACTATGGCTACACCTTC,CASSYSMGGYYGYTF
TRBJ2-7,TRBD1,NA,15,TRBV6-5,TGTGCCAGCAGTTACTCTAAGACAGGGGGCTACGAGCAGTACTTC,CASSYSKTGGYEQYF
TRBJ2-7,TRBD2,NA,15,TRBV7-8,TGTGCCAGCAGTTACGGACTAGCCCCTTCCTACGAGCAGTACTTC,CASSYGLAPSYEQYF
TRBJ2-7,NA,many,12,TRBV28,TGTGCCAGCCGGGGCGAGGCCTACGAGCAGTACTTC,CASRGEAYEQYF
TRBJ2-2,TRBD1,NA,15,TRBV6-1,TGTGCCAGCAGAAGAGGACAGGGGGCCACCGGGGAGCTGTTTTTT,CASRRGQGATGELFF
TRBJ1-2,TRBD1,few,15,TRBV20-1,TGCAGTGCTCCACTCGACAGGGTTCCCAACTATGGCTACACCTTC,CSAPLDRVPNYGYTF
TRBJ2-1,NA,NA,11,TRBV20-1,TGCAGTGGAGGAACAGGGCATGAGCAGTTCTTC,CSGGTGHEQFF
TRBJ2-5,NA,NA,13,TRBV6-5,TGTGCCAGCAGTTACGGACAGCCGAACATCCAGTACTTC,CASSYGQPNIQYF
TRBJ2-7,NA,NA,13,TRBV6-1,TGTGCCAGCAGTCCTGAACAGATATACGAGCAGTACTTC,CASSPEQIYEQYF
TRBJ2-3,TRBD2,NA,15,TRBV4-1,TGCGCCAGCAGCCAAGGGGCGGGAGACGTAGATACGCAGTATTTT,CASSQGAGDVDTQYF
TRBJ2-1,TRBD2,many,16,TRBV10-3,TGTGCCATCAGTGGACAGGGGACTAGCGGGAGCAATGAGCAGTTCTTC,CAISGQGTSGSNEQFF
TRBJ2-3,NA,NA,15,TRBV6-1,TGTGCCAGCAGACCCGAAGGACTTAGGCCGGATACGCAGTATTTT,CASRPEGLRPDTQYF
TRBJ2-4,NA,many,12,TRBV6-6,TGTGCCAGCAGCCGGGACGTAAACATTCAGTACTTC,CASSRDVNIQYF
TRBJ1-2,NA,few,11,TRBV9,TGTGCCAGCAGCTACAACTATGGCTACACCTTC,CASSYNYGYTF
TRBJ2-1,TRBD2,many,15,TRBV6-2/TRBV6-3,TGTGCCAGCAGTTACGGGGCTAGCGGGAGCAATGAGCAGTTCTTC,CASSYGASGSNEQFF
TRBJ1-1,NA,NA,13,TRBV6-1,TGTGCCAGCAGTGGACAAATGAACACTGAAGCTTTCTTT,CASSGQMNTEAFF
TRBJ2-1,NA,NA,18,TRBV6-5,TGTGCCAGCAGTTACGGGCCTAGTAGCGTCCCCCATAGCGATGAGCAGTTCTTC,CASSYGPSSVPHSDEQFF
TRBJ2-2,NA,NA,13,TRBV6-1,TGTGCCAGCAGTCCCATTGAGGGACTGAAGCTGTTTTTT,CASSPIEGLKLFF
TRBJ2-1,NA,medium-sized,15,TRBV6-1,TGTGCCAGCAGTGTGAGCCCGCCGGCCTACAATGAGCAGTTCTTC,CASSVSPPAYNEQFF
TRBJ1-4,NA,many,14,TRBV6-1,TGTGCCAGCAGCCCGCAGGGAGGCAGAGAAAAACTGTTTTTT,CASSPQGGREKLFF
TRBJ2-3,NA,large,13,TRBV10-2,TGCGCCAGCAGTGAGACCGAAGCAGATACGCAGTATTTT,CASSETEADTQYF
TRBJ2-3,TRBD1,NA,16,TRBV27,TGTGCCAGCAGTAGGGTCGGGACAGTGAGCACCGAGAAGCAGTATTTT,CASSRVGTVSTEKQYF
TRBJ2-3,NA,NA,15,TRBV6-5,TGTGCCAGCAGACTCCAGTCTGGAATCACAGAGAAGCAGTATTTT,CASRLQSGITEKQYF
TRBJ2-1,NA,NA,12,TRBV10-2,TGCGCCAGCAGTGAGTACTGGGCGGTGCAGTTCTTC,CASSEYWAVQFF
TRBJ2-3,NA,NA,13,TRBV6-1,TGTGCCAGCAGTGGTCGGGGGGCCGAGACGCAGTATTTT,CASSGRGAETQYF
TRBJ2-3,NA,many,15,TRBV6-1,TGTGCCAGCAGCCCTTATGGGGACCTCACAGATACGCAGTATTTT,CASSPYGDLTDTQYF
TRBJ1-4,NA,few,12,TRBV19,TGTGCCAGTAGCCCTCTGGGGACGTTTTTGTTTTTT,CASSPLGTFLFF
TRBJ2-5,NA,NA,15,TRBV6-1,TGTGCCAGGGGTGAAGGGGGCGGGAGCCAAGAGACCCAGTATTTC,CARGEGGGSQETQYF
TRBJ2-7,NA,many,14,TRBV6-1,TGTGCCAGCAGCCGTAGCCGCGAGGGGTACGAGCAGTACTTC,CASSRSREGYEQYF
TRBJ1-2,TRBD1,NA,15,TRBV14,TGTGCCAGCAGCCAGAACAGGGGTCTCGAGAAGGGCTACACCTTC,CASSQNRGLEKGYTF
TRBJ2-3,NA,few,15,TRBV6-5,TGTGCCAGCAGACTCCAGTCTGGGAGTCCCGATGCGCAGTATTTT,CASRLQSGSPDAQYF
TRBJ2-3,TRBD2,NA,21,TRBV12-3/TRBV12-4,TGTGCCAGCAGTTCAAAGGGGGGGGGACTAGCGCAAGATAGCCCCACAGATACGCAGTATTTT,CASSSKGGGLAQDSPTDTQYF
TRBJ2-5,NA,NA,14,TRBV6-5,TGTGCCAGCAGTTACTCGAGCTACCATAACACTCAGTACTTC,CASSYSSYHNTQYF
TRBJ2-1,NA,many,13,TRBV27,TGTGCCAGCAGCCCTACACACTACAATGAGCAGTTCTTC,CASSPTHYNEQFF
TRBJ2-4,TRBD1,NA,16,TRBV27,TGTGCCAGCAGTTTAGTGGGGACAGCCGTCAAAAACATTCAGTACTTT,CASSLVGTAVKNIQYF
TRBJ2-5,NA,medium-sized,13,TRBV10-3,TGTGCCATCAGGGACGATAACCAAGAGACCCAGTACTTC,CAIRDDNQETQYF
TRBJ2-4,NA,once,17,TRBV27,TGTGCCAGCAGTCCCCGGGCGGGGCGGGGAGGCAAAGACATTCAGTATTTC,CASSPRAGRGGKDIQYF
TRBJ2-1,TRBD1,many,15,TRBV4-1,TGCGCCAGCAGCCAGGGACAGGGGACATGGGATGAGCAGTTCTTC,CASSQGQGTWDEQFF
TRBJ2-3,NA,NA,16,TRBV7-9,TGTGCCAGCAGCGGCCCCGAGGCTGTGAGCACCGGTAAGCAGTATTTT,CASSGPEAVSTGKQYF
TRBJ2-5,NA,NA,14,TRBV12-3/TRBV12-4,TGTGCCAGCAGTTTAGAGCCACCTATCTCGGAGCAGTACTTC,CASSLEPPISEQYF
TRBJ2-4,NA,NA,14,TRBV27,TGTGCCGGCAGGGGGGTGTGGGCCAAAGACACGCAGTACTTC,CAGRGVWAKDTQYF
TRBJ2-3,NA,many,15,TRBV6-1,TGTGCCAGCAGACCCCCCGGCGCTGTTCCGGATACGCAGTATTTT,CASRPPGAVPDTQYF
TRBJ2-6,TRBD1,NA,17,TRBV10-2,TGCGCCAGCAGTGAGGGCAGGGGGCGGTCGGGCTCCTACGTCCTGACCTTC,CASSEGRGRSGSYVLTF
TRBJ2-1,TRBD2,many,15,TRBV28,TGTGCCAGCAGTTTCTCGACTAGCGGGAGAAATGAGCAGTTCTTC,CASSFSTSGRNEQFF
TRBJ2-5,TRBD1,NA,14,TRBV6-5,TGTGCCAGCAGTTTCAGGGGGCGTCAAGACACCCAGTACTTC,CASSFRGRQDTQYF
TRBJ2-2,NA,NA,13,TRBV6-1,NA,CASRDFGTGALYF